The rows below give T cell receptor beta chains drawn from one sample of a study of shared clonotypes between healthy human individuals. This table comes from immunoSEQ multiplex PCR, and its TCRdb copy is limited to in-frame clones, with some not included. Altogether approximately 2.5 million clones are present, roughly 93% being singletons, with the ten largest covering around 0.4%. Sequencing was performed on naive CD4+ T cells from PBMCs. The source is a man aged 18 to 35 in good health. Some clones in this sample may be carry-over from other donors' samples. The CDR3 runs from the conserved cysteine through the conserved F or W. A D gene is named only where the DNA matches it firmly. The size entry is marked missing in some rows and otherwise reads once, few, many or a size class.

D gene: .
V gene: TRBV27
J gene: TRBJ2-1
clone size: once
CDR3 DNA: TGTGCCAGCAGTTTATCCTGGACCTCCTGGGAGCAGTTCTTC
CDR3 protein: CASSLSWTSWEQFF

D gene: .
V gene: TRBV29-1
J gene: TRBJ1-2
clone size: .
CDR3 DNA: TGCAGCGTCACCAGTCCGGCAGAGAGCTACACCTTC
CDR3 protein: CSVTSPAESYTF

D gene: TRBD1
V gene: TRBV18
J gene: TRBJ2-7
clone size: few
CDR3 DNA: TGTGCCAGCTCCCCCGGGACAGGCTACGAGCAGTACTTC
CDR3 protein: CASSPGTGYEQYF

D gene: TRBD2
V gene: TRBV2
J gene: TRBJ2-3
clone size: .
CDR3 DNA: TGTGCCAGCAGGGAAGGACTAGCGGGATTATCCGATACGCAGTATTTT
CDR3 protein: CASREGLAGLSDTQYF

D gene: .
V gene: TRBV27
J gene: TRBJ2-4
clone size: .
CDR3 DNA: TGTGCCAGCAGTTTTTGGGGGGCCAAAAACATTCAGTACTTC
CDR3 protein: CASSFWGAKNIQYF

D gene: .
V gene: TRBV20-1
J gene: TRBJ1-1
clone size: once
CDR3 DNA: TGCAGTGCTGCTTCCGGGACGGGAGCTTTCTTT
CDR3 protein: CSAASGTGAFF

D gene: .
V gene: TRBV6-5
J gene: TRBJ2-7
clone size: .
CDR3 DNA: TGTGCCAGCAGAACAGGGTCCTACGAGCAGTACTTC
CDR3 protein: CASRTGSYEQYF

D gene: TRBD2
V gene: TRBV5-1
J gene: TRBJ2-5
clone size: .
CDR3 DNA: TGCGCCAGCAGCTTTGGTAGCGGGAAACAAGAGACCCAGTACTTC
CDR3 protein: CASSFGSGKQETQYF

D gene: .
V gene: TRBV7-3
J gene: TRBJ2-1
clone size: .
CDR3 DNA: TGTGCCAGCAGCCTAGTGGGGGGAGAGCAGTTCTTC
CDR3 protein: CASSLVGGEQFF

D gene: .
V gene: TRBV19
J gene: TRBJ2-7
clone size: once
CDR3 DNA: TGTGCCAGTAGTCGGGACGGCCGCTCCTACGAGCAGTACTTC
CDR3 protein: CASSRDGRSYEQYF

D gene: .
V gene: TRBV7-8
J gene: TRBJ1-5
clone size: once
CDR3 DNA: TGTGCCAGCAGCTTAGAGGCGAGGACACTTAGCAATCAGCCCCAGCATTTT
CDR3 protein: CASSLEARTLSNQPQHF

D gene: .
V gene: TRBV9
J gene: TRBJ2-7
clone size: .
CDR3 DNA: TGTGCCAGCAGCGTGGAGGAGAGCTCCTACGAGCAGTACTTC
CDR3 protein: CASSVEESSYEQYF

D gene: .
V gene: TRBV5-4
J gene: TRBJ2-5
clone size: .
CDR3 DNA: TGTGCCAGCAGCTTGCTTCCCGGCGGGTACCAAGAGACCCAGTACTTC
CDR3 protein: CASSLLPGGYQETQYF

D gene: .
V gene: TRBV6-6
J gene: TRBJ2-5
clone size: .
CDR3 DNA: TGTGCCAGCAGCCACCGGGAGACCCAGTACTTC
CDR3 protein: CASSHRETQYF

D gene: .
V gene: TRBV27
J gene: TRBJ2-1
clone size: .
CDR3 DNA: TGTGCCAGCAGTTTATCGATGGGGGAATACAATGAGCAGTTCTTC
CDR3 protein: CASSLSMGEYNEQFF

D gene: TRBD2
V gene: TRBV30
J gene: TRBJ2-5
clone size: .
CDR3 DNA: TGTGCCTGGAGTGTACTAGCGGTTCAAGAGACCCAGTACTTC
CDR3 protein: CAWSVLAVQETQYF

D gene: TRBD1
V gene: TRBV5-1
J gene: TRBJ2-5
clone size: .
CDR3 DNA: TGCGCCAGCAGCCGCGGGACAGGGGGGGAAGAGACCCAGTACTTC
CDR3 protein: CASSRGTGGEETQYF

D gene: .
V gene: TRBV28
J gene: TRBJ2-7
clone size: .
CDR3 DNA: TGTGCCAGCAGTTTAGCCGGTTGGAGTTCCTACGAGCAGTACTTC
CDR3 protein: CASSLAGWSSYEQYF

D gene: .
V gene: TRBV27
J gene: TRBJ1-5
clone size: .
CDR3 DNA: TGTGCCAGCACCTCCCCTCATTTGATGGTGTGCAATCAGCCCCAGCATTTT
CDR3 protein: CASTSPHLMVCNQPQHF

D gene: .
V gene: TRBV18
J gene: TRBJ2-3
clone size: .
CDR3 DNA: TGTGCCAGCTCACCACCGGGAAGCACAGATACGCAGTATTTT
CDR3 protein: CASSPPGSTDTQYF